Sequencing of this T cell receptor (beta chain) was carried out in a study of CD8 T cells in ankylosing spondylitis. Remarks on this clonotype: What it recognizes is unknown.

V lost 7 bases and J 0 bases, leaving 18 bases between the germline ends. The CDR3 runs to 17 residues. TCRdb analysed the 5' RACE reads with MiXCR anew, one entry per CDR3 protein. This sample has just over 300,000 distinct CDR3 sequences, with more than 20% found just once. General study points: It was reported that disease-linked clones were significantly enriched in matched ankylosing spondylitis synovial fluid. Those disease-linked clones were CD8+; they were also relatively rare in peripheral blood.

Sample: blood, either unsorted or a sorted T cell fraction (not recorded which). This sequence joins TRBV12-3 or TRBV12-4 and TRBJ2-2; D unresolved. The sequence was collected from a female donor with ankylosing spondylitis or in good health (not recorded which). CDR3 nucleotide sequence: TGTGCCAGCATGCCCCCTGGCCCTGACGCGAACACCGGGGAGCTGTTTTTT. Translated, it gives CASMPPGPDANTGELFF.